This TCR beta chain was recorded in a study of Ad26.COV2.S vaccination and SARS-CoV-2 variants. Looking at the study overall: Vaccine-arm donor from the placebo-controlled COV1001 Ad26.COV2.S trial.

Trimming removed 3 bases at V and 6 bases at J, with 8 bases between. This CDR3 contains 12 residues. Using immunoSEQ multiplex PCR, the repertoire was profiled, and TCRdb retains in-frame clones only, with some absent. The sample has 400,000 to 450,000 clones, around nine tenths seen once. As for treatment: roughly 20 received Ad26.COV2.S at low or high dose, single or two shots; several received placebo; per-sample allocation not given. Sampling occurred on day 63 after the first vaccine or placebo injection. Sequencing was performed on peripheral blood, taken in a trial of Ad26.COV2.S vaccine versus placebo. This TCR derives from a person aged 18-60 years who received the Ad26.COV2.S COVID-19 vaccine or a placebo. The chain links TRBV12-3 or TRBV12-4 to TRBJ1-2; possible D gene TRBD1, 6 bases. CDR3 region: CASSLGTHGYTF. The CDR3 nucleotides are TGTGCCAGCAGTTTGGGGACACATGGCTACACCTTC.